This TCR beta chain was recorded in a study of blood T cells in healthy people across ages. This clonotype was observed a handful of times. The authors ran a second PCR of about 6 to 12 cycles using a sample-barcoded 5' primer and a J-beta primer mix. In TCRdb, the 5' RACE reads were re-called with MiXCR into one record per CDR3 protein. The table records about 720,000 distinct CDR3 sequences, 25% of them present only once. The CDR3 totals 14 residues. Germline-derived CDR1 and CDR2 are LGHDT and YNNKEL (reference sequence). This sample was also put to use in a study of T cells of mothers and their children. Turning to that study: From each mother came over 9 million TCR beta CDR3 reads, and from each child came 3 million to 3.5 million.

V gene TRBV3-1 combines with J gene TRBJ2-1; D call uncertain. TRBJ2-5 explains the end of the DNA better; the J call may be wrong. Material: blood. The sequence derives from a boy aged 5 to 17 in good health. This CDR3 is CASSQYRFQETQYF. The DNA for the CDR3 is TGTGCCAGCAGCCAATATCGTTTCCAAGAGACCCAGTACTTC.